This record looks at one T cell receptor (beta chain) sequence and its context. Its antigen is still unknown. Primers: 60 Vbeta forward and 13 Jbeta reverse. The protocol was immunoSEQ multiplex PCR, while the TCRdb copy is restricted to in-frame clones and leaves out a portion. In the table there are roughly 230,000 clones, more than 75% of which are singletons. V dropped 4 bases and J dropped 5 bases, with 15 bases sitting between them. CDR1 is SGHRS, CDR2 YFSETQ, per germline. The CDR3 length is 14 residues. The data derive from a study of cytomegalovirus exposure and HLA in healthy donors. Study-level points and caveats: Over 150 TCR beta chains were listed as cytomegalovirus-associated.

This TCR derives from a girl aged 2 to 9 in good health and CMV-seronegative. The specimen was PBMCs. The chain uses TRBV5-1 and TRBJ1-1; D may be TRBD1 (5 bases). CDR3 region: CASSGVGGDTEAFF. The CDR3 nucleotides are TGCGCCAGCAGCGGGGTGGGGGGGGATACTGAAGCTTTCTTT.